This T cell receptor beta chain is drawn from a study of cytomegalovirus exposure and HLA in healthy donors. General study findings and limits: Excluded: some indistinguishable V segments such as TRBV6-2 and TRBV6-3. In a later analysis, common viral pathogens appeared linked to several of the most significant clusters.

CDR3 size: 14 residues. In germline, CDR1 is GTSNPN, CDR2 SVGIG (reference sequence). Between the trimmed V and J ends, which lost 6 bases and 2 bases, there was a span of 14 bases. The study ran its PCR with 60 Vbeta and 13 Jbeta primers. Only in-frame clones appear in the TCRdb table, and some are missing; sequencing was by immunoSEQ multiplex PCR. The sample includes about 130,000 clones, approximately 80% seen only once; the top ten take 0.55% to 0.85%. This clone was counted between two and nine times. The antigen is unknown. The sequenced sample consisted of PBMCs. The chain links TRBV30 to TRBJ2-1, with D perhaps matching TRBD1 (5 bases). This sequence was found in a man aged 18 to 30 in good health and CMV-seronegative. CDR3 loop: CACPGWGTYNEQFF. The CDR3 nucleotides are TGTGCCTGCCCTGGATGGGGCACCTACAATGAGCAGTTCTTC.